This TCR beta chain was sequenced during a study of CD8 T cells in ankylosing spondylitis. Study results and limitations: A TCR beta motif of roughly eight highly homologous variants seemed to mark ankylosing spondylitis blood. Significantly higher representation of disease-linked clones was reported for matched ankylosing spondylitis synovial fluid.

The germline V gene has CDR1 LGHDT and CDR2 YNNKEL (reference sequence). The V and J ends lost 1 base and 7 bases, in that order; junction bases with no gene match: 4. This CDR3 is built from 15 residues. Generation of TCR beta libraries employed quantitative 5'-RACE incorporating molecular barcodes. Using its own MiXCR run on the 5' RACE reads, TCRdb lists one record per CDR3 protein. The sample lists approximately 550,000 distinct CDR3 sequences, roughly 13% occurring once. Turning to this clonotype: The antigen remains undetermined.

The chain recombines TRBV3-1 with TRBJ2-2; the match to TRBD1 covers 9 bases. Sequenced sample: blood, either unsorted or a sorted T cell fraction (not recorded which). This sequence was found in a male donor with ankylosing spondylitis. In DNA form, the CDR3 reads TGTGCCAGCAGCCAAGGGGACAGGGATAGCGGGGAGCTGTTTTTT. It encodes CASSQGDRDSGELFF.